This TCR beta chain was obtained from a study of blood T cell repertoires in COVID-19. Assay: immunoSEQ multiplex PCR; the TCRdb copy retains only in-frame clones and omits some. The table has around 140,000 clones, about four fifths seen once. CDR1 and CDR2 (germline): SEHNR, FQNEAQ (reference sequence). There are 14 residues in the CDR3. After removal of 8 bases from V and 2 bases from J, the junction contained 7 bases not matched to a gene. V is TRBV7-9 and J is TRBJ1-2; TRBD1 agrees at 8 bases. The sequenced sample consisted of peripheral blood. The clonotype comes from a human donor in a cohort sampled during active COVID-19. CDR3 loop: CASASGGGNYGYTF. Written as DNA, the CDR3 is TGTGCCAGCGCCTCAGGGGGCGGAAACTATGGCTACACCTTC.